One and the same sample provided the 28 T cell receptor beta chains below, sequenced in a study of blood T cell repertoires in COVID-19. Sequencing was performed with immunoSEQ multiplex PCR; in TCRdb, only in-frame clones are kept and a portion is missing. The sample has roughly 100,000 clones; around 90% are singletons. Sample: peripheral blood. Receptor source: a woman aged 55-69 years with acute or convalescent COVID-19.

This chain joins TRBV6-5 and TRBJ2-1; 7 positions match TRBD2. The CDR3 covers 12 residues. Germline V gene sequence: CDR1 MNHEY, CDR2 SVGAGI. J lost 16 bases, V lost 6 bases, and 12 bases had no gene match. The CDR3 bases are TGTGCCAGCAGCCCCGGCGGGGGAGGCGTCTTCTTC. It translates to CASSPGGGGVFF.

The CDR3 region is CATSDPGLAGVETQYF. The CDR3 DNA follows: TGTGCCACCAGTGACCCCGGACTAGCGGGAGTTGAGACCCAGTACTTC. J is TRBJ2-5 and V is TRBV24-1; 13 nucleotides align to TRBD2. V lost 4 bases and J lost 5; bases outside the gene matches: 6. The CDR3 loop spans 16 amino acids. Germline V gene lookup returns CDR1 KGHDR and CDR2 SFDVKD.

The rearrangement joins TRBV7-6 to TRBJ2-5; 12 bases agree with TRBD2. After removal of 1 base from V and 5 bases from J, the junction contained 5 bases not matched to a gene. There are 16 residues in the CDR3. In germline, CDR1 is SGHVS, CDR2 FNYEAQ. The CDR3 loop is CASSLDLAGGVETQYF. CDR3 nucleotides: TGTGCCAGCAGCTTAGATCTAGCGGGAGGGGTCGAGACCCAGTACTTC.

On this clone: The sample carries other DNA sequences with the same CDR3. The J gene is TRBJ2-4, the V gene TRBV28; a possible D gene is TRBD2 (6 bases). Germline-derived CDR1 and CDR2 are MDHEN and SYDVKM. V lost 5 bases and J 0 bases, leaving 11 bases between the germline ends. CDR3 length: 15 amino acids. The CDR3 nucleotides read TGTGCCAGCAGTAGCGGAGGGATAGCCAAAAACATTCAGTACTTC. This encodes CASSSGGIAKNIQYF.

The chain is built from TRBV20-1 and TRBJ2-1, with D uncertain. Germline CDR1 reads DFQATT; CDR2 reads SNEGSKA (reference sequence). V shed 8 bases and J shed 7 bases, with 12 bases lying between them. The CDR3 length is 11 residues. In DNA form, the CDR3 reads TGCAGTTCCCGTCTAGTAAATGAGCAGTTCTTC. This sequence encodes CSSRLVNEQFF.

V is TRBV4-2 and J is TRBJ2-1; 9 nucleotides agree with TRBD1. The CDR3 is 13 residues long. V dropped 5 bases and J dropped 9; count of bases not matched to a gene: 5. The V gene's germline CDR1 is LGHNA and CDR2 YNFKEQ. DNA of the CDR3: TGTGCCAGCAGCTTTGGGACAGGGAGTGAGCAGTTCTTC. It encodes CASSFGTGSEQFF.

The chain couples TRBV7-2 to TRBJ1-2, with D possibly TRBD1 on 5 matching bases. From germline, CDR1 is SGHTA and CDR2 FQGNSA. Between the trimmed V and J ends, which lost 5 bases and 3 bases, there was a span of 10 bases. The CDR3 totals 13 residues. CDR3 protein: CASSPGQYYGYTF. CDR3 nucleotide sequence: TGTGCCAGCAGCCCAGGGCAGTACTATGGCTACACCTTC. Full variable domain (rest looked up from reference TRBV7-2 and TRBJ1-2): GAGVSQSPSNKVTEKGKDVELRCDPISGHTALYWYRQSLGQGLEFLIYFQGNSAPDKSGLPSDRFSAERTGGSVSTLTIQRTQQEDSAVYLCASSPGQYYGYTFGSGTRLTVV.

The V call is TRBV3-1 (or the pseudogene TRBV3-2), the J call TRBJ1-2, with 8 bases fitting TRBD1. In germline, CDR1 is LGHDT, CDR2 YNNKEL (reference sequence). This CDR3 region has 14 residues. Unmatched junction bases numbered 6, after V lost 5 bases and J lost 4 bases. The CDR3 reads CASSIDRGSYGYTF. The CDR3 DNA reads TGTGCCAGCAGCATCGACAGGGGATCCTATGGCTACACCTTC.

The chain employs TRBV3-1 (or the pseudogene TRBV3-2) and TRBJ2-1; possibly TRBD2 for D (6 bases). Germline assignment: CDR1 LGHDT and CDR2 YNNKEL (reference sequence). The CDR3 sequence is 14 residues long. Deletions cut 5 bases from V and 11 bases from J, with 19 bases between. DNA of the CDR3: TGTGCCAGCAGCGGCAAATCCGGCGGGACGAAGCAGTTCTTC. It translates to CASSGKSGGTKQFF.

V and J are TRBV6-5 and TRBJ2-1, with 7 bases that match TRBD2. In germline, CDR1 is MNHEY, CDR2 SVGAGI. V shed 11 bases and J 4 bases; nucleotides not matched to a gene: 8. CDR3 length: 13 residues. CDR3 sequence reads: CAVEASGYNEQFF. The CDR3 coding sequence is TGTGCCGTGGAGGCTAGCGGTTACAATGAGCAGTTCTTC.

This clone has just a few counts. The chain couples TRBV9 to TRBJ1-1; the match to TRBD1 covers 7 bases. Trimming cost V 4 bases and J 8 bases; bases outside gene matches: 5. Germline V gene lookup returns CDR1 SGDLS and CDR2 YYNGEE. CDR3 length: 12 amino acids. CDR3 sequence: CASSPGTAEAFF. DNA of the CDR3: TGTGCCAGCAGCCCTGGGACAGCCGAAGCTTTCTTT.

This rearrangement joins TRBV4-2 to TRBJ2-5, with 16 bases that match TRBD2. The CDR3 covers 17 residues. Germline V CDR1 and CDR2: LGHNA, YNFKEQ. V shed 1 base and J 12 bases; nucleotides not matched to a gene: 11. Here the CDR3 DNA reads TGTGCCAGCAGCCAAGGGTCGTCCGGGACTAGCGGGGGGGCGAAGTACTTC. This codes for CASSQGSSGTSGGAKYF.

The rearrangement uses TRBV6-5 and TRBJ2-3; no firm D call. The CDR3 runs to 15 residues. V shed 8 bases and J shed 2 bases, with 17 bases lying between them. Germline CDR1 reads MNHEY; CDR2 reads SVGAGI. In DNA form, the CDR3 reads TGTGCCAGCCACGGTCCCACTCACCTCACAGATACGCAGTATTTT. This codes for CASHGPTHLTDTQYF.

The chain joins TRBV5-1 to TRBJ1-4; D unresolved. The CDR3 totals 13 residues. Trimming took off 3 bases at V and 4 bases at J, with 7 bases between the two ends. Germline assignment: CDR1 SGHRS and CDR2 YFSETQ. The CDR3 spells CASSYVINEKLFF. CDR3 bases: TGCGCCAGCAGCTATGTCATTAATGAAAAACTGTTTTTT.

This clone has just one count. The chain uses TRBV3-1 (or the pseudogene TRBV3-2) and TRBJ1-1; the match to TRBD1 covers 7 bases. V dropped 1 base and J dropped 5; count of bases not matched to a gene: 7. Germline V gene sequence: CDR1 LGHDT, CDR2 YNNKEL (reference sequence). This CDR3 spans 15 amino acids. DNA of the CDR3: TGTGCCAGCAGCCAAGGGAGGGGGCCAGGAACTGAAGCTTTCTTT. It translates to CASSQGRGPGTEAFF.

The chain joins TRBV30 to TRBJ1-3; D is undetermined. The germline V gene encodes CDR1 GTSNPN and CDR2 SVGIG (reference sequence). V was trimmed by 2 bases and J by 0 bases, leaving 8 bases between them. The CDR3 spans 14 residues. The CDR3 DNA sequence: TGTGCCTGGAGTCTCGGTACCTCTGGAAACACCATATATTTT. Protein sequence: CAWSLGTSGNTIYF.

The rearrangement joins TRBV11-1 to TRBJ2-7; D gene unclear. This CDR3 is 13 amino acids long. CDR1 and CDR2 (germline): SGHAT, FQDESV (reference sequence). The V and J ends lost 5 bases and 6 bases respectively, with 14 bases between them. As DNA, the CDR3 is TGTGCCAGCAGCCCTAAGAACCGTGGCGAGCAGTACGTC. This gives the protein CASSPKNRGEQYV.

V gene TRBV12-3 or TRBV12-4 combines with J gene TRBJ1-2; TRBD1 aligns across 7 bases. This CDR3 is 13 amino acids long. V shed 5 bases and J 4 bases; nucleotides not matched to a gene: 4. Written as DNA, the CDR3 is TGTGCCAGCAGTCCGGACAGGAGCTATGGCTACACCTTC. This translates into CASSPDRSYGYTF.

The rearrangement joins TRBV5-4 to TRBJ1-1; 10 nucleotides agree with TRBD1. After removal of 4 bases from V and 1 base from J, the junction contained 4 bases not matched to a gene. There are 15 residues in the CDR3. In germline, CDR1 is SGHNT, CDR2 YYREEE (reference sequence). CDR3 sequence: CASSLDRGRNTEAFF. As DNA, the CDR3 is TGTGCCAGCAGCCTTGACAGGGGGCGGAACACTGAAGCTTTCTTT.

This clone came up once. CDR3 DNA sequence: TGTGCCAGCATTATGACAGGGGTAGCAGGTCAGCCCCAGCATTTT. The encoded protein is CASIMTGVAGQPQHF. The chain combines TRBV2 with TRBJ1-5, with 8 bases aligning to TRBD1. With 7 bases clipped from V and 6 bases from J, the junction kept 11 bases outside the gene matches. Germline CDR1 and CDR2: SNHLY and FYNNEI. The CDR3 has 15 amino acids.

The chain joins TRBV28 to TRBJ1-2; TRBD1 agrees at 12 bases. The CDR3 loop spans 15 amino acids. V trimming: 5 bases; J trimming: 7 bases; junction bases outside the gene matches: 8. The germline V gene encodes CDR1 MDHEN and CDR2 SYDVKM. CDR3 amino acids: CASSTPGTGGIGYTF. CDR3 DNA: TGTGCCAGCAGTACCCCCGGGACAGGGGGCATTGGCTACACCTTC.

This clone was seen a handful of times. This sequence joins TRBV29-1 and TRBJ2-1; no reliable D call. Germline assignment: CDR1 SQVTM and CDR2 ANQGSEA. The CDR3 runs 13 residues. CDR3 residues: CSLFAGSVDEQFF. For the CDR3, the DNA is TGCAGTCTTTTTGCAGGTTCTGTCGATGAGCAGTTCTTC.

The CDR3 reads CASSPSDSPLHF. In nucleotides, the CDR3 is TGTGCCAGCTCACCCAGCGATTCACCCCTCCACTTT. The chain joins TRBV18 to TRBJ1-6; D gene ambiguous. Trimming took 3 bases from V and 8 from J, leaving 5 bases between them. Germline V gene data show CDR1 as KGHSH and CDR2 as LQKENI. The CDR3 is made up of 12 amino acids.

This clone is a singleton in its sample. This chain links TRBV7-9 with TRBJ2-3; D perhaps matches TRBD2 (5 bases). V was trimmed by 3 bases and J by 1 base, leaving 8 bases between them. The CDR3 contains 14 residues. Per germline, CDR1 SEHNR and CDR2 FQNEAQ (reference sequence). CDR3: CASSLDSGTDTQYF. CDR3 DNA: TGTGCCAGCAGCTTGGACTCAGGCACAGATACGCAGTATTTT.

V is TRBV5-1 and J is TRBJ2-1; 12 bases are a match to TRBD2. Trimming took 5 bases from V and 3 from J; bases not matched to a gene: 6. Per the germline V gene, CDR1 is SGHRS and CDR2 is YFSETQ. CDR3 size: 16 residues. CDR3 amino acids: CASRMGLAGLYNEQFF. DNA for the CDR3: TGCGCCAGCAGAATGGGACTAGCGGGCCTCTACAATGAGCAGTTCTTC.

The rearrangement uses TRBV4-2 and TRBJ2-1, with D maybe TRBD2 (6 bases). CDR3 length: 16 residues. V gave up 0 bases and J gave up 3 bases, with 12 bases separating them. Germline V gene data show CDR1 as LGHNA and CDR2 as YNFKEQ. CDR3 sequence: CASSQDWREDYNEQFF. For the CDR3, the DNA is TGTGCCAGCAGCCAAGATTGGAGGGAAGACTACAATGAGCAGTTCTTC.

The chain is built from TRBV19 and TRBJ1-1; 7 bases are a match to TRBD1. Germline CDR1 is LNHDA and CDR2 is SQIVND (reference sequence). The V and J ends lost 2 bases and 6 bases, in that order; junction bases with no gene match: 3. The CDR3 runs 13 residues. DNA of the CDR3: TGTGCCAGTAGTATATCGACAGGGTCTGAAGCTTTCTTT. Amino acids: CASSISTGSEAFF.

In this sample, this clone turned up a few times. This chain uses TRBV28 with TRBJ1-6; no firm D call. V dropped 5 bases and J dropped 14 bases, with 19 bases sitting between them. Germline V gene data show CDR1 as MDHEN and CDR2 as SYDVKM. CDR3 size: 14 residues. DNA of the CDR3: TGTGCCAGCAGTGTCCTCCGGAGGACGAGATCCCTCCACTTT. This encodes CASSVLRRTRSLHF. The full variable domain, in which reference TRBV28 and TRBJ1-6 provide the parts outside the CDR3, is DVKVTQSSRYLVKRTGEKVFLECVQDMDHENMFWYRQDPGLGLRLIYFSYDVKMKEKGDIPEGYSVSREKKERFSLILESASTNQTSMYLCASSVLRRTRSLHFGNGTRLTVT.